The following is a TCR beta chain sequence with its context. The data originate from a study of T cell changes during pregnancy in multiple sclerosis. Profiling relied on immunoSEQ multiplex PCR, and the TCRdb table lists in-frame clones only, not all of them. Altogether 85,000 to 100,000 clones are present, about 92% being singletons, with the ten largest covering over 2%. Losses at the gene ends were 4 bases for V and 6 bases for J; bases not matched to a gene: 6. The germline CDR1 and CDR2 sequences are SGHRS and YFSETQ. The CDR3 has 14 amino acids. The chain uses TRBV5-1 and TRBJ2-3, with 9 bases lining up with TRBD1. The sequence came from a female donor with multiple sclerosis, enrolled in a pregnancy study. This material consisted of peripheral blood, taken in the first trimester of pregnancy. CDR3: CASSTGQGTDTQYF. The CDR3, as DNA: TGCGCCAGCAGCACCGGACAGGGGACCGATACGCAGTATTTT.